This T cell receptor (beta chain) was sequenced for a study of cytomegalovirus exposure and HLA in healthy donors. It was with 60 Vbeta and 13 Jbeta primers that the PCR ran. The protocol was immunoSEQ multiplex PCR, while the TCRdb copy is restricted to in-frame clones and leaves out a portion. The sample includes approximately 150,000 clones, 65% to 75% seen only once; the top ten take 2% to 2.5%. Regarding the study as a whole: The authors later linked a missense DCLRE1C variant to TCR beta V- and J-gene trimming.

Remarks on this clone: The target antigen is unknown.

The germline CDR1 and CDR2 sequences are KGHSH and LQKENI. The CDR3 extends over 14 amino acids. V was pared by 5 bases and J by 10 bases, with 9 bases of the junction left unmatched. The source material was PBMCs. This receptor was identified in a human donor in good health. The chain carries TRBV18 and TRBJ2-1; the match to TRBD2 covers 9 bases. The CDR3 nucleotides read TGTGCCAGCTCAACTGCGGGGGGGCCTGGAGAGCAGTTCTTC. Its translation is CASSTAGGPGEQFF.